Presented here are 29 T cell receptor beta chains from one specimen sequenced in a study of beta chain features in type 1 diabetes. The study, taken as a whole, reports: Shortening that was moderate but significant affected the TCRB CDR3s of Type 1 diabetes patients in all four CD4+ subsets.

Expressed TCRB transcripts got sequenced, as all isolated RNA was reverse transcribed. TCRdb's table, derived via immunoSEQ multiplex PCR, lists solely in-frame clones and lacks some. Counted here are roughly 220,000 clones, roughly 17% occurring once; the ten biggest clones make up about 0.085%. Which antigens these TCRs recognize remains unknown. Sequencing was done on a sample of naive CD4+ T cells from blood. The source of these receptors is a man younger than 45 with type 1 diabetes.

This clone has a handful of counts. V usage is TRBV9 and J usage is TRBJ2-1; 13 positions match TRBD2. The ends lost 3 bases at V and 8 bases at J; junction bases unmatched: 2. CDR1 SGDLS and CDR2 YYNGEE come from the germline V gene. The CDR3 contains 14 residues. CDR3 region: CASSGTSGSHEQFF. The CDR3 DNA reads TGTGCCAGCAGCGGGACTAGCGGGAGTCATGAGCAGTTCTTC.

This clone was observed a handful of times. The rearrangement joins TRBV9 to TRBJ2-1, with D uncertain. The CDR3 loop spans 13 amino acids. V lost 0 bases to trimming and J lost 6 bases, with 7 bases between them. Germline CDR1 is SGDLS and CDR2 is YYNGEE. The CDR3 region has the DNA TGTGCCAGCAGCGTAGGAAACCCCAATGAGCAGTTCTTC. Protein: CASSVGNPNEQFF.

The rearrangement uses TRBV18 and TRBJ2-1; maybe TRBD1 (6 bases). This CDR3 has 15 residues. CDR1 is KGHSH and CDR2 is LQKENI in the germline V gene. V was trimmed by 0 bases and J by 7 bases, leaving 13 bases between them. As DNA, the CDR3 is TGTGCCAGCTCACCACCGGGGGCGGCGTTGAATGAGCAGTTCTTC. Translation gives CASSPPGAALNEQFF.

This rearrangement joins TRBV9 to TRBJ2-1; the D is unclear. V was shortened by 10 bases and J by 7 bases, with 9 bases between the two germline ends. The CDR3 is 10 amino acids. The V gene's germline CDR1 is SGDLS and CDR2 YYNGEE. This CDR3 reads CAGSINEQFF. The CDR3 nucleotides read TGTGCCGGATCAATTAATGAGCAGTTCTTC.

The sample holds a few counts of this clone. V usage is TRBV7-3 and J usage is TRBJ2-3, with 8 bases matching TRBD2. Germline-derived CDR1 and CDR2 are SGHTA and FQGTGA. The CDR3 covers 14 residues. The junction had 4 bases not matched to a gene; V was cut back by 4 bases and J by 4 bases. In DNA form, the CDR3 reads TGTGCCAGCAGCTCGCGACTAGCGCCAGATACGCAGTATTTT. Protein: CASSSRLAPDTQYF.

In this sample, this clone turned up a few times. This chain links TRBV29-1 with TRBJ2-3; tentative D call: TRBD1 (5 bases). The V end was cut by 7 bases, the J end by 6 bases, with 11 bases between. The CDR3 extends over 11 amino acids. CDR1 and CDR2 (germline): SQVTM, ANQGSEA. Here the CDR3 DNA reads TGCAGCGCACTATCAGGGGATACGCAGTATTTT. This translates into CSALSGDTQYF.

This chain uses TRBV15 with TRBJ2-3; TRBD2 agrees at 10 bases. The CDR3 extends over 15 amino acids. The germline V gene encodes CDR1 LNHNV and CDR2 YYDKDF (reference sequence). Trimming removed 3 bases from V and 6 bases from J; junction bases left unmatched: 6. CDR3 in amino acids: CATSRSGRASDTQYF. DNA for the CDR3: TGTGCCACCAGCAGGAGCGGGAGGGCCTCGGATACGCAGTATTTT.

The rearrangement uses TRBV27 and TRBJ2-5; a possible D gene is TRBD1 (5 bases). Germline CDR1 reads MNHEY; CDR2 reads SMNVEV (reference sequence). Deletions cut 5 bases from V and 5 bases from J, with 12 bases between. The CDR3 has 13 residues. The CDR3: CASSPRGRETQYF. In nucleotides, the CDR3 is TGTGCCAGCAGTCCTAGGGGCCGGGAGACCCAGTACTTC.

V usage is TRBV2 and J usage is TRBJ2-4; maybe TRBD2 (5 bases). The CDR3 covers 17 residues. CDR1 SNHLY and CDR2 FYNNEI come from the germline V gene. Trimming took off 2 bases at V and 0 bases at J, with 14 bases between the two ends. The CDR3 sequence: CASSELWQAGAKNIQYF. The DNA for the CDR3 is TGTGCCAGCAGTGAATTATGGCAGGCGGGAGCCAAAAACATTCAGTACTTC.

The chain joins TRBV10-3 to TRBJ2-1; D is ambiguous. Germline CDR1 is ENHRY and CDR2 is SYGVKD. Trimming left V 6 bases short and J 4 bases short, with 7 bases between. The length of the CDR3 is 12 residues. The CDR3 region is CAIRQHYNEQFF. As DNA, the CDR3 is TGTGCCATCAGGCAACATTACAATGAGCAGTTCTTC.

This chain connects TRBV11-2 to TRBJ2-5, with D tentatively TRBD1 or TRBD2 (5 bases each). Germline CDR1 reads SGHAT; CDR2 reads FQNNGV. The CDR3 has 15 residues. Trimming removed 1 base from V and 6 bases from J, with 15 bases in between. The CDR3 sequence: CASSLVSRERKTQYF. The CDR3 DNA reads TGTGCCAGCAGCTTAGTAAGCAGGGAGCGGAAGACCCAGTACTTC.

This chain joins TRBV29-1 and TRBJ1-2; TRBD1 matches 9 bases. Germline V gene lookup returns CDR1 SQVTM and CDR2 ANQGSEA. V lost 6 bases, J lost 12 bases, and 11 bases stayed unmatched. The CDR3 has 12 residues. The CDR3 here is CSVARTGVPDTF. CDR3 nucleotides: TGCAGCGTGGCCAGGACAGGGGTTCCGGACACCTTC.

The CDR3 DNA reads TGTGCCAGCAGTAGAGGGGGGAACCAAGAGACCCAGTACTTC. It is translated as CASSRGGNQETQYF. V gene TRBV25-1 combines with J gene TRBJ2-5; D is perhaps TRBD1 or TRBD2 (6 bases each). V gave up 5 bases and J gave up 0 bases, with 10 bases separating them. In germline, CDR1 is MGHDK, CDR2 SYGVNS. The CDR3 is 14 amino acids.

This clone came up a few times. The chain joins TRBV28 to TRBJ2-5; 8 nucleotides agree with TRBD1. V lost 2 bases, J lost 7 bases, and 6 bases stayed unmatched. The CDR3 runs to 14 residues. Germline CDR1 reads MDHEN; CDR2 reads SYDVKM. CDR3 nucleotides: TGTGCCAGCAGTTTACCGACAGGGGTTACGACCCAGTACTTC. It codes for CASSLPTGVTTQYF.

The table lists this clone with a few counts. This chain connects TRBV2 to TRBJ1-2, with D perhaps matching TRBD1 (6 bases). The germline CDR1 and CDR2 sequences are SNHLY and FYNNEI. V was trimmed by 5 bases and J by 3 bases, leaving 19 bases between them. The CDR3 runs to 16 residues. The CDR3 reads CASSPLNYREDYGYTF. CDR3 bases: TGTGCCAGCAGTCCTCTAAATTACAGGGAGGACTATGGCTACACCTTC.

J is TRBJ2-1 and V is TRBV19; 12 nucleotides align to TRBD2. V dropped 6 bases and J dropped 3; count of bases not matched to a gene: 3. The CDR3 extends over 15 amino acids. Germline CDR1 LNHDA, CDR2 SQIVND (reference sequence). CDR3: CASRTTSGSYNEQFF. DNA for the CDR3: TGTGCCAGTAGGACGACTAGCGGGAGCTACAATGAGCAGTTCTTC.

This rearrangement joins TRBV10-3 to TRBJ1-4; 7 nucleotides agree with TRBD1. Germline V gene lookup returns CDR1 ENHRY and CDR2 SYGVKD. The length of the CDR3 is 15 residues. Trimming removed 3 bases from V and 8 bases from J; junction bases left unmatched: 9. CDR3 loop: CAISDSTGPGEKLFF. CDR3 nucleotides: TGTGCCATCAGTGACTCGACAGGGCCGGGGGAAAAACTGTTTTTT.

The chain carries TRBV4-3 and TRBJ1-2, with a tentative D call TRBD1 (5 bases). From germline, CDR1 is LGHNA and CDR2 YSLEER. The CDR3 spans 15 residues. Trimming took off 0 bases at V and 1 base at J, with 9 bases between the two ends. Here the CDR3 DNA reads TGCGCCAGCAGCCAAGATGTTGGGGGTAACTATGGCTACACCTTC. Amino acids: CASSQDVGGNYGYTF.

This clone turned up a few times. J is TRBJ2-1 and V is TRBV12-5; D uncertain. The germline CDR1 and CDR2 sequences are LGHNT and FRNRAP. The CDR3 totals 12 residues. Between the trimmed V and J ends, which lost 4 bases and 12 bases, there was a span of 13 bases. In DNA, the CDR3 is TGTGCTAGTGGTTCAGGCTCACGAGGGCAGTTCTTC. Protein: CASGSGSRGQFF. Filled out from reference TRBV12-5 and TRBJ2-1, the complete variable domain reads DARVTQTPRHKVTEMGQEVTMRCQPILGHNTVFWYRQTMMQGLELLAYFRNRAPLDDSGMPKDRFSAEMPDATLATLKIQPSEPRDSAVYFCASGSGSRGQFFGPGTRLTVL.

A word on this clone: The CDR3 does not end in the conserved phenylalanine or tryptophan, so this is likely a read error. The DNA is left out, because the CDR3 cannot be placed on it with certainty; the CDR3 is given as TCRdb lists it. This sequence joins TRBV28 and TRBJ1-1. Germline CDR1 reads MDHEN; CDR2 reads SYDVKM. The CDR3 spans 12 residues, counting both ends. The CDR3: CASTNFEASGDL.

CDR3 in DNA: TGTGCCAGCAGTGAACACGGAACGAACACTGAAGCTTTCTTT. Translation: CASSEHGTNTEAFF. The J gene is TRBJ1-1, the V gene TRBV25-1; no clear D. CDR3 size: 14 residues. V was clipped by 2 bases and J by 1 base, with 8 bases between them. Germline values: CDR1 MGHDK, CDR2 SYGVNS.

The rearrangement uses TRBV28 and TRBJ1-4; tentatively, D is TRBD1 (5 bases). Trimming pared 11 bases from V and 4 bases from J, leaving 8 bases between. Germline CDR1 MDHEN, CDR2 SYDVKM. CDR3 length: 11 residues. The CDR3 DNA reads as TGTGCCGCCAGGGTTAATGAAAAACTGTTTTTT. Translating it yields CAARVNEKLFF.

The chain recombines TRBV5-4 with TRBJ2-7; D is unresolved. V lost 1 base and J lost 1, with 12 bases in between. The CDR3 spans 15 residues. Germline V CDR1 and CDR2: SGHNT, YYREEE (reference sequence). The CDR3 spells CASSLTATLSYEQYF. CDR3 bases: TGTGCCAGCAGCTTGACAGCTACTCTTTCCTACGAGCAGTACTTC.

This clone was found a few times. The rearrangement uses TRBV27 and TRBJ2-2; no reliable D call. Germline CDR1 reads MNHEY; CDR2 reads SMNVEV (reference sequence). Trimming cost V 5 bases and J 6 bases, with 7 bases left between them. The CDR3 is 12 amino acids. In nucleotides, the CDR3 is TGTGCCAGCAGTCAAAGTGCCGGGGAGCTGTTTTTT. Translated: CASSQSAGELFF.

V usage is TRBV30 and J usage is TRBJ2-1; tentative D call: TRBD2 (5 bases). This CDR3 is built from 13 residues. CDR1 is GTSNPN, CDR2 SVGIG, per germline (reference sequence). CDR3 protein: CAESGGSYNEQFF. The CDR3 DNA is TGTGCTGAGAGCGGTGGCTCCTACAATGAGCAGTTCTTC.

This clone was seen only a few times. The V gene is TRBV25-1, the J gene TRBJ2-5; 7 bases agree with TRBD1. With 6 bases clipped from V and 4 bases from J, the junction kept 11 bases outside the gene matches. This CDR3 has 15 residues. Germline V lookup: CDR1 MGHDK, CDR2 SYGVNS. DNA of the CDR3: TGTGCCAGCAGCCCCGGACAGGTCATGGGAGAGACCCAGTACTTC. It specifies CASSPGQVMGETQYF.

This clone showed up just a few times. The rearrangement uses TRBV7-2 and TRBJ2-4; no firm D call. The length of the CDR3 is 12 residues. Trimming removed 5 bases at V and 6 bases at J, with 8 bases between. CDR1 is SGHTA, CDR2 FQGNSA, per germline. The DNA of the CDR3 is TGTGCCAGCAGCCCGGATGTAAACATTCAGTACTTC. It codes for CASSPDVNIQYF.

This clone has only a few counts. The CDR3 region is CASSQGPAGGDGYTF. The CDR3 DNA sequence: TGCGCCAGCAGCCAAGGGCCTGCGGGTGGGGATGGCTACACCTTC. This sequence joins TRBV4-1 and TRBJ1-2; D gene unclear. CDR3 length: 15 residues. V was shortened by 1 base and J by 6 bases, with 15 bases between the two germline ends. The germline gives CDR1 MGHRA, CDR2 YSYEKL.

This chain joins TRBV5-1 and TRBJ2-1; D is unclear. The V gene's germline CDR1 is SGHRS and CDR2 YFSETQ. The CDR3 has 14 residues. V shed 0 bases and J shed 2 bases, with 6 bases lying between them. The CDR3 nucleotides read TGCGCCAGCAGCTTGGGCCAGACCTACAATGAGCAGTTCTTC. This gives the protein CASSLGQTYNEQFF.